A selection of T cell receptor beta chains follows, all from one sample in a study of T cells in tumors after PD-1 blockade. This table comes from immunoSEQ multiplex PCR, and its TCRdb copy is limited to in-frame clones, with some not included. The sample includes 9,000 to 15,000 clones, roughly 69% of them seen just once. Here the sequenced sample was tumor tissue, taken before anti-PD-1 treatment. The source of these receptors is a human donor with basal cell carcinoma. The CDR3 runs from the conserved cysteine through the conserved F or W. The D gene is left open where the match is weak. Size is omitted from some rows. Given values are once, few, many or a class for expanded clones.

len: 14
v_gene: TRBV30
d_gene: TRBD2
j_gene: TRBJ2-7
abundance: .
CDR3nt: TGTGCCTGTACTGGGACTAGCAGTCGCTACGAGCAGTACTTC
CDR3aa: CACTGTSSRYEQYF

len: 15
v_gene: TRBV13
d_gene: .
j_gene: TRBJ2-1
abundance: .
CDR3nt: TGTGCCAGCAGCTTTAGCTCGGGCTCCTACAATGAGCAGTTCTTC
CDR3aa: CASSFSSGSYNEQFF

len: 14
v_gene: TRBV30
d_gene: TRBD1
j_gene: TRBJ1-4
abundance: .
CDR3nt: TGTGCCTGGACTAACAGGGGGCTTGGGGAAAAACTGTTTTTT
CDR3aa: CAWTNRGLGEKLFF

len: 13
v_gene: TRBV30
d_gene: .
j_gene: TRBJ1-1
abundance: .
CDR3nt: TGTGCCTGGAGTAACACAGATTTCCGACGTCCTTTCTTT
CDR3aa: CAWSNTDFRRPFF

len: 14
v_gene: TRBV7-2
d_gene: .
j_gene: TRBJ1-2
abundance: .
CDR3nt: TGTGCCAGCAGCTTCGGGTCAACTAATAGGGGCTACACCTTC
CDR3aa: CASSFGSTNRGYTF

len: 13
v_gene: TRBV29-1
d_gene: .
j_gene: TRBJ1-1
abundance: .
CDR3nt: TGCAGCGTCGAGAGACAAGTGAACACTGAAGCTTTCTTT
CDR3aa: CSVERQVNTEAFF

len: 13
v_gene: TRBV6-5
d_gene: .
j_gene: TRBJ2-2
abundance: .
CDR3nt: TGTGCCAGCATTGCGAGGGGGACCGGGGAGCTGTTTTTT
CDR3aa: CASIARGTGELFF

len: 11
v_gene: TRBV30
d_gene: .
j_gene: TRBJ2-3
abundance: .
CDR3nt: TGTGCCTGGAGTCGGGCAGATACGCAGTATTTT
CDR3aa: CAWSRADTQYF

len: 13
v_gene: TRBV3-1/TRBV3-2
d_gene: .
j_gene: TRBJ1-1
abundance: few
CDR3nt: TGTGCCAGCAGCCAGGACAGCCGAGCTGAAGCTTTCTTT
CDR3aa: CASSQDSRAEAFF

len: 14
v_gene: TRBV19
d_gene: TRBD1
j_gene: TRBJ2-1
abundance: .
CDR3nt: TGTGCCAGTAGTACACAGGGGGCAGGTTCTGAGCAGTTCTTC
CDR3aa: CASSTQGAGSEQFF

len: 14
v_gene: TRBV24-1
d_gene: .
j_gene: TRBJ1-2
abundance: .
CDR3nt: TGTGCCACCAGTGATGGCATCCCGACGGCGGGCTACACCTTC
CDR3aa: CATSDGIPTAGYTF

len: 15
v_gene: TRBV5-4
d_gene: TRBD1
j_gene: TRBJ2-7
abundance: .
CDR3nt: TGTGCCAGCAGCTTGGGGGGACAGGGGGGCTACGAGCAGTACTTC
CDR3aa: CASSLGGQGGYEQYF

len: 13
v_gene: TRBV11-3
d_gene: TRBD2
j_gene: TRBJ2-7
abundance: .
CDR3nt: TGTGCCAGCGGGACTAGCGGACCCTACGAGCAGTACTTC
CDR3aa: CASGTSGPYEQYF

len: 16
v_gene: TRBV19
d_gene: TRBD2
j_gene: TRBJ2-3
abundance: .
CDR3nt: TGTGCCAGTAGTATGGGATTGCGGGGGGCCGGAGATACGCAGTATTTT
CDR3aa: CASSMGLRGAGDTQYF

len: 13
v_gene: TRBV5-4
d_gene: .
j_gene: TRBJ1-4
abundance: .
CDR3nt: TGTGCCAGCTCAACGGGGGAAGGTGAAAAACTGTTTTTT
CDR3aa: CASSTGEGEKLFF

len: 13
v_gene: TRBV7-6
d_gene: .
j_gene: TRBJ2-1
abundance: .
CDR3nt: TGTGCCAGCAGCCTTGCTAGGCGGGATGAGCAGTTCTTC
CDR3aa: CASSLARRDEQFF

len: 14
v_gene: TRBV5-1
d_gene: TRBD1
j_gene: TRBJ1-1
abundance: .
CDR3nt: TGCGCCAGCAGCTCCAATCAGGGACAGTATGAAGCTTTCTTT
CDR3aa: CASSSNQGQYEAFF

len: 16
v_gene: TRBV19
d_gene: .
j_gene: TRBJ1-3
abundance: .
CDR3nt: TGTGCCAGTAGTATAGACCTCCCAGGGAACGGAAACACCATATATTTT
CDR3aa: CASSIDLPGNGNTIYF

len: 15
v_gene: TRBV7-9
d_gene: .
j_gene: TRBJ2-7
abundance: .
CDR3nt: TGTGCCAGCAGACCGGACCGATTGAGCTCCTACGAGCAGTACTTC
CDR3aa: CASRPDRLSSYEQYF

len: 16
v_gene: TRBV5-6
d_gene: TRBD1
j_gene: TRBJ1-4
abundance: .
CDR3nt: TGTGCCAGCAGCTTCGCTACAGGGGGAGCTAATGAAAAACTGTTTTTT
CDR3aa: CASSFATGGANEKLFF

len: 19
v_gene: TRBV19
d_gene: TRBD1
j_gene: TRBJ1-4
abundance: .
CDR3nt: TGTGCCAGTAGTACGTTCACCGGGACAGGGGTTGTAACCGCCGAAAAACTGTTTTTT
CDR3aa: CASSTFTGTGVVTAEKLFF

len: 16
v_gene: TRBV6-5
d_gene: TRBD1
j_gene: TRBJ1-2
abundance: .
CDR3nt: TGTGCCAGCAGTTACGTGCGGACAGGTGGCGGCTATGGCTACACCTTC
CDR3aa: CASSYVRTGGGYGYTF

len: 16
v_gene: TRBV5-4
d_gene: TRBD1
j_gene: TRBJ1-2
abundance: .
CDR3nt: TGTGCCAGCAGCTTGGGTCTCGGGACAGACCTCTATGGCTACACCTTC
CDR3aa: CASSLGLGTDLYGYTF

len: 16
v_gene: TRBV4-1
d_gene: .
j_gene: TRBJ2-1
abundance: few
CDR3nt: TGCGCCAGCAGCCAAGGTCCTAGCCCTTTGTTCAATGAGCAGTTCTTC
CDR3aa: CASSQGPSPLFNEQFF

len: 18
v_gene: TRBV4-1
d_gene: TRBD2
j_gene: TRBJ2-1
abundance: .
CDR3nt: TGCGCCAGCAGCCAAGATTTCGGTACTAGCGGGCCCTACAATGAGCAGTTCTTC
CDR3aa: CASSQDFGTSGPYNEQFF

len: 13
v_gene: TRBV6-5
d_gene: .
j_gene: TRBJ2-3
abundance: .
CDR3nt: TGTGCCAGCGGACGGGGGCCCACAGATACGCAGTATTTT
CDR3aa: CASGRGPTDTQYF

len: 15
v_gene: TRBV5-4
d_gene: .
j_gene: TRBJ2-7
abundance: medium-sized
CDR3nt: TGTGCCAGCAGCGCCGGATTCGGCAGACCCTACGAGCAGTACTTC
CDR3aa: CASSAGFGRPYEQYF

len: 16
v_gene: TRBV6-6
d_gene: .
j_gene: TRBJ2-4
abundance: .
CDR3nt: TGTGCCAGCAGTCGACCCGGAGGGACAACCAAAAACATTCAGTACTTC
CDR3aa: CASSRPGGTTKNIQYF